This T cell receptor beta chain was documented in a study of T-cell memory formation after mild COVID-19. Study overall: TCR clusters mostly belonged to single donors. Study conclusions and caveats: Specificity for SARS-CoV-2 was not confirmed among the second-wave clones peaking on day 37. Clones that got smaller from day 15 to 85 had even CD4/CD8, while clones growing later tipped toward CD4+.

Looked up from germline, CDR1 is DFQATT and CDR2 is SNEGSKA (reference sequence). Trimming took 3 bases from V and 5 from J, leaving 11 bases between them. This CDR3 spans 12 amino acids. On this clonotype itself: Its matching antigen is unknown.

Employing constant-segment primers, 5'RACE generated TCR alpha and TCR beta cDNA libraries bearing sample barcodes and UMIs. TCRdb itself ran the 5' RACE reads through MiXCR, one entry per CDR3 protein. The table has 150,000 to 200,000 distinct CDR3 sequences, roughly 23% seen once. The sample was PBMCs or a T cell subset sorted from them (not recorded which). The rearrangement joins TRBV20-1 to TRBJ2-7; a weak D match, TRBD1 (5 bases). The source is an adult woman who had mild COVID-19 (a few samples of this study predate the infection). Cell type and time point are not known. In DNA form, the CDR3 reads TGCAGTGCTAGGGGGCAGCGACACGAGCAGTACTTC. Residues: CSARGQRHEQYF.